Sequencing of this T cell receptor beta chain was carried out in a study of T cells expressing NK-cell markers. Looking at the study overall: CD3+CD56+NKG2C+, CD3+CD56+NKG2C- and CD3+CD56-NKG2C+ T cells, once sorted, supplied the TCR beta repertoires. Out of eight donors sequenced, seven tested HCMV-seropositive and the remaining one seronegative.

The study's findings and limits: Clarity on HCMV specificity was lacking for the expanded NKG2C+ T cell clones.

A remark on this clonotype: The antigen is unknown.

The length of the CDR3 is 14 residues. Germline values: CDR1 SQVTM, CDR2 ANQGSEA. As the method of synthesis, 5'RACE template switching with UMIs yielded TCR beta cDNA. After re-calling the 5' RACE reads, TCRdb lists one entry per CDR3 protein, DNA absent. The sample's table shows about 540,000 distinct CDR3 sequences. Sequencing was carried out using blood T cells: a sorted CD56 or NKG2C T cell subset, CD4+ or CD8+ T cells, or bulk PBMC T cells (not recorded which). This receptor was taken from a man aged 18 to 30 in good health. The chain employs TRBV29-1 and TRBJ2-1. Here the CDR3 reads CSVPTGSNINEQFF.